This TCR beta chain comes out of a study of shared clonotypes between healthy human individuals. The study, taken as a whole, reports: Tissue TCR repertoires likely differ from these blood-only repertoires. With few donors, the genetic and exposure-history diversity represented was limited.

The table lists this clone with many counts. Its specificity is unknown. Running of the assay took place at deep level. Unsorted PBMC replicate PCRs drew on roughly 300 ng DNA, representing 25,000 to 30,000 T cell genomes. TCRdb's table, derived via immunoSEQ multiplex PCR, lists solely in-frame clones and lacks some. The data contain hundreds of thousands of clones, about 76% of them singletons. The V gene end was trimmed by 6 bases and the J gene end by 3 bases; junction bases not matched to a gene: 3. This CDR3 has 14 residues. Germline V CDR1 and CDR2: MDHEN, SYDVKM. The receptor comes from a woman aged 40 to 50 in good health. Some clones in this sample may be carry-over from other donors' samples. The specimen sequenced was PBMCs. J is TRBJ2-3 and V is TRBV28; 10 bases fit TRBD1. The CDR3 sequence: CASRTGGETDTQYF. Written as DNA, the CDR3 is TGTGCCAGCAGGACAGGGGGCGAAACAGATACGCAGTATTTT.